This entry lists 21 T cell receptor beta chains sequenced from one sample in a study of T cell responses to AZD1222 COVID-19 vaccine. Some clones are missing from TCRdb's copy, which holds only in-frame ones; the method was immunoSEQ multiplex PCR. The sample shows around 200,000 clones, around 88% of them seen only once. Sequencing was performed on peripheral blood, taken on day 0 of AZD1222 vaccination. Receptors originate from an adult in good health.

The CDR3 reads CAWSDYLTNRGNEQFF. In DNA form, the CDR3 reads TGTGCCTGGAGTGATTACTTAACCAACCGGGGCAATGAGCAGTTCTTC. The chain recombines TRBV30 with TRBJ2-1; TRBD2 is a possible D gene (5 bases). The germline V and J ends were trimmed by 1 base and 6 bases, with 19 bases remaining between them. The CDR3 has 16 residues. Germline assignment: CDR1 GTSNPN and CDR2 SVGIG (reference sequence).

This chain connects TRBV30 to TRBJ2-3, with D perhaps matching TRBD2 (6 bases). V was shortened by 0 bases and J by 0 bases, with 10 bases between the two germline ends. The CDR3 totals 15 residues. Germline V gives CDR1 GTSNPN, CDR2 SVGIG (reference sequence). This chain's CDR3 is CAWSVRGSSTDTQYF. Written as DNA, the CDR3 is TGTGCCTGGAGTGTACGGGGGAGTAGCACAGATACGCAGTATTTT.

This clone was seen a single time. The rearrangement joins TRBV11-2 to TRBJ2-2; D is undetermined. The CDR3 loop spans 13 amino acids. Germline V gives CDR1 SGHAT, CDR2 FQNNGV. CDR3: CVEFFANTGELFF. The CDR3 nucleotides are TGTGTTGAGTTTTTTGCGAACACCGGGGAGCTGTTTTTT.

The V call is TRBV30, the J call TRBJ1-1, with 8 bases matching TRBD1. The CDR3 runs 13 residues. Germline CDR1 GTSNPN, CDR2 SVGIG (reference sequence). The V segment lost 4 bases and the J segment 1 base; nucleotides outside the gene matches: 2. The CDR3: CAWTGQANTEAFF. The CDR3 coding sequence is TGTGCCTGGACGGGACAGGCGAACACTGAAGCTTTCTTT.

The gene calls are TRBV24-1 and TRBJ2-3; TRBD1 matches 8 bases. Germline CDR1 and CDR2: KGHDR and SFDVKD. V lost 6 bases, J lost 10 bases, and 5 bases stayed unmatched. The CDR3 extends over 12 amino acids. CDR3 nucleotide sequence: TGTGCCACCAGTCTTACAGGGGGAGCGCAGTATTTT. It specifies CATSLTGGAQYF.

Written as DNA, the CDR3 is TGCAGCGTTGCGGGGACAGGGGCTGGAAACACCATATATTTT. Translation: CSVAGTGAGNTIYF. The rearrangement links TRBV29-1 to TRBJ1-3, with 10 bases matching TRBD1. The CDR3 extends over 14 amino acids. The germline gives CDR1 SQVTM, CDR2 ANQGSEA. V trimming: 4 bases; J trimming: 2 bases; junction bases outside the gene matches: 2.

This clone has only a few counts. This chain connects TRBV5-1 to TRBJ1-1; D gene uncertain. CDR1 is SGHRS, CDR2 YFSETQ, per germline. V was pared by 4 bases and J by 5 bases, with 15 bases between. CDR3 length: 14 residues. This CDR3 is CASSVPGDGTEAFF. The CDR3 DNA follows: TGCGCCAGCAGCGTTCCGGGAGATGGGACTGAAGCTTTCTTT.

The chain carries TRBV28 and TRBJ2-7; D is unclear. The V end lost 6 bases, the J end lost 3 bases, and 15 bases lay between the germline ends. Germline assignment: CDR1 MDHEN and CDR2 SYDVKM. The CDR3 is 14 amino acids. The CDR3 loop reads CASRTRTVFYEQYF. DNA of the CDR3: TGTGCCAGCAGGACCCGGACGGTCTTCTACGAGCAGTACTTC.

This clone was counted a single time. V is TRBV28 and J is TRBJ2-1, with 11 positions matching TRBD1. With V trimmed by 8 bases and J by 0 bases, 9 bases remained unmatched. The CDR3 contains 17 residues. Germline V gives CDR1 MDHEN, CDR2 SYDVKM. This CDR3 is CASVGQGARSSYNEQFF. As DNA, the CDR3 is TGTGCCAGCGTCGGACAGGGGGCGCGAAGCTCCTACAATGAGCAGTTCTTC.

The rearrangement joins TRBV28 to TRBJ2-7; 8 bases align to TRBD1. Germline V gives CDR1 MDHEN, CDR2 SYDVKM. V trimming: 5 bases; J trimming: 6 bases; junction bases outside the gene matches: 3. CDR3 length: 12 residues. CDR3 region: CASSQGTGEQYF. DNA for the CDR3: TGTGCCAGCAGTCAAGGGACAGGCGAGCAGTACTTC.

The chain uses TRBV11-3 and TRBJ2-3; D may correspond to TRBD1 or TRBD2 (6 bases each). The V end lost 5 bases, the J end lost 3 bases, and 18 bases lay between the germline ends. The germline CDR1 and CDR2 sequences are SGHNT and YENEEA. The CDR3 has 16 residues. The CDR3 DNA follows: TGTGCCAGCAGCCCGGGGCCGGGGGCCGAGACAGATACGCAGTATTTT. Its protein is CASSPGPGAETDTQYF.

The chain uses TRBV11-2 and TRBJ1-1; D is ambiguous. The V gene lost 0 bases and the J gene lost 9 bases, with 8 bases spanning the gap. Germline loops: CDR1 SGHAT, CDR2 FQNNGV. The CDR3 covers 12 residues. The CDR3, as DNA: TGTGCCAGCAGCTTAGAAACAAATAAAGCTTTCTTT. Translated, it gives CASSLETNKAFF. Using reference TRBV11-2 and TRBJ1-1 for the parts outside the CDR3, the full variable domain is EAGVAQSPRYKIIEKRQSVAFWCNPISGHATLYWYQQILGQGPKLLIQFQNNGVVDDSQLPKDRFSAERLKGVDSTLKIQPAKLEDSAVYLCASSLETNKAFFGQGTRLTVV.

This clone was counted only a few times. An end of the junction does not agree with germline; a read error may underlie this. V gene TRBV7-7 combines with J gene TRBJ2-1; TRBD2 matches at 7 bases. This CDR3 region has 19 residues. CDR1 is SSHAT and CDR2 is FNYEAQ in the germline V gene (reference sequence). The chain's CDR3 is CASSLRGPPQRGPLNEQFF. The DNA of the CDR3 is TGTGCTAGCAGCTTGAGAGGCCCCCCGCAGCGGGGCCCCCTCAATGAGCAGTTCTTC. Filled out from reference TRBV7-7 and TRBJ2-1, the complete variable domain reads GAGVSQSPRYKVTKRGQDVTLRCDPISSHATLYWYQQALGQGPEFLTYFNYEAQPDKSGLPSDRFSAERPEGSISTLTIQRTEQRDSAMYRCASSLRGPPQRGPLNEQFFGPGTRLTVL.

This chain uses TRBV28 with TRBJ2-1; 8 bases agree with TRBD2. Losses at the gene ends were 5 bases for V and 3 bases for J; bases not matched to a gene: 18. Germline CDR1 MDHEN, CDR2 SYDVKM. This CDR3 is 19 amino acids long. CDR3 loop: CASSPIKGSRREVYNEQFF. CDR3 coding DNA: TGTGCCAGCAGTCCGATTAAAGGAAGTCGGCGGGAGGTCTACAATGAGCAGTTCTTC.

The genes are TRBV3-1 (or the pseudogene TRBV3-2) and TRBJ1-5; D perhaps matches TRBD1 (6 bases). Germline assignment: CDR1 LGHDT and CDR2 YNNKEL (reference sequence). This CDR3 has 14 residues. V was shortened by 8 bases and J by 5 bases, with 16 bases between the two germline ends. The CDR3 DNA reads TGTGCCAGCTCCAGGGGAGACCGAGATCAGCCCCAGCATTTT. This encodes CASSRGDRDQPQHF.

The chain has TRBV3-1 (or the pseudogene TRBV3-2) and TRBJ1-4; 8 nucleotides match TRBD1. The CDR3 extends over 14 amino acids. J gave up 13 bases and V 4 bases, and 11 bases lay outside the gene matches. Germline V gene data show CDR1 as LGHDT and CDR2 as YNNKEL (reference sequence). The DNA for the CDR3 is TGTGCCAGCAGCCTCGGGGTGGACAGGGCAGTACTGTTTTTT. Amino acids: CASSLGVDRAVLFF.

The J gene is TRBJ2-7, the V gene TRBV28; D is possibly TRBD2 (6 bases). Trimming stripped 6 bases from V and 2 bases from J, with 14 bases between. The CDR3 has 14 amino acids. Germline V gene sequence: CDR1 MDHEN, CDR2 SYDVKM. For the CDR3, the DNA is TGTGCCAGCAGCCCGCCGGGACTTACCTACGAGCAGTACTTC. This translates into CASSPPGLTYEQYF.

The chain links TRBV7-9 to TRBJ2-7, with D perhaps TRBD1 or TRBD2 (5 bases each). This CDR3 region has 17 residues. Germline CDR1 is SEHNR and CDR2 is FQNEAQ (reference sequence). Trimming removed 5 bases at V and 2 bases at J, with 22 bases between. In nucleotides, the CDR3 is TGTGCCAGCAGCCGACAGTATCAGGGATACGGGACCTACGAGCAGTACTTC. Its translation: CASSRQYQGYGTYEQYF. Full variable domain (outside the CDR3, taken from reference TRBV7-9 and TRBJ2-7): DTGVSQNPRHKITKRGQNVTFRCDPISEHNRLYWYRQTLGQGPEFLTYFQNEAQLEKSRLLSDRFSAERPKGSFSTLEIQRTEQGDSAMYLCASSRQYQGYGTYEQYFGPGTRLTVT.

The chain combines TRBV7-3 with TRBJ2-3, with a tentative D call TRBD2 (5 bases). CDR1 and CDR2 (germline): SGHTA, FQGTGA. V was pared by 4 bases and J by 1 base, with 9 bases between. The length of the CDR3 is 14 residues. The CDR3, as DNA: TGTGCCAGCAGCTCGAACGGGGGCACAGATACGCAGTATTTT. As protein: CASSSNGGTDTQYF.

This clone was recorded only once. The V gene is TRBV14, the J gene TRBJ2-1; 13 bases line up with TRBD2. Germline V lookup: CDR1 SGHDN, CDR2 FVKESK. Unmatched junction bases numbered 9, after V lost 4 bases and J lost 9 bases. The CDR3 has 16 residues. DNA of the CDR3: TGTGCCAGCAGCCCACTAGGACTAGCGGGGGTGGGTGAGCAGTTCTTC. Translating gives CASSPLGLAGVGEQFF.

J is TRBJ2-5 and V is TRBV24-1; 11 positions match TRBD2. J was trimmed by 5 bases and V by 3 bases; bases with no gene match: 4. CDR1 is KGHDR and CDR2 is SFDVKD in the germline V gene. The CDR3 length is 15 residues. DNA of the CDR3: TGTGCCACCAGTGATGGTGGACTAGCGGGCGAGACCCAGTACTTC. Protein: CATSDGGLAGETQYF.